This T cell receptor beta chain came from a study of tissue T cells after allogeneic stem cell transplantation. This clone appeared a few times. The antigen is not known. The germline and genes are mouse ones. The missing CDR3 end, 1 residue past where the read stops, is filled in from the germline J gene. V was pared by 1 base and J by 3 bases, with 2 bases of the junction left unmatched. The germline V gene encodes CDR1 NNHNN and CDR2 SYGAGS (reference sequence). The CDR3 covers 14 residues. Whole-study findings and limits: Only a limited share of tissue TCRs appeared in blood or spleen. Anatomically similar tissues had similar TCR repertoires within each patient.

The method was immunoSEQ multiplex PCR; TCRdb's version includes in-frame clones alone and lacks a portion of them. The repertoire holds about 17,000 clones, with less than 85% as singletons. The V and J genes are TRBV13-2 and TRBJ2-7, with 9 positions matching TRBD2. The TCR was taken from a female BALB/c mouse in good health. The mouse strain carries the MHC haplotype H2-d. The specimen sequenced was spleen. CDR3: CASGDLGGGYEQYF. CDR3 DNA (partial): TGTGCCAGCGGTGATCTGGGGGGGGGCTATGAACAGTAC.